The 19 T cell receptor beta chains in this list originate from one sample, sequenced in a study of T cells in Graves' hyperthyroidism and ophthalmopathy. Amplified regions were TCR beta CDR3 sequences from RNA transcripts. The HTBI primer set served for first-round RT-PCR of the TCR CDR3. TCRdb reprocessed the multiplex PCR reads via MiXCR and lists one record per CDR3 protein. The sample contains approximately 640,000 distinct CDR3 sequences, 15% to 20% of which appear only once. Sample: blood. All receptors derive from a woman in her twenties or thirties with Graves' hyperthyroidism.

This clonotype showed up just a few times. The CDR3 spells CASKGLGNTIYF. CDR3 DNA sequence: TGTGCCAGCAAGGGGCTAGGAAACACCATATATTTT. The V gene is TRBV7-9, the J gene TRBJ1-3, with D possibly matching TRBD1 (5 bases). The CDR3 runs 12 residues. Germline V gives CDR1 SEHNR, CDR2 FQNEAQ (reference sequence). V gave up 7 bases and J gave up 4 bases, with 8 bases separating them.

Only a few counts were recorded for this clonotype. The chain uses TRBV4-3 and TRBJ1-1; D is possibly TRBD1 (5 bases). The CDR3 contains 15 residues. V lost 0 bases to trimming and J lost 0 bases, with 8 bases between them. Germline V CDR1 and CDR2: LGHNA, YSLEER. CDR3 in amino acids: CASSQDRQLNTEAFF. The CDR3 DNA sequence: TGCGCCAGCAGCCAAGATCGACAGTTGAACACTGAAGCTTTCTTT.

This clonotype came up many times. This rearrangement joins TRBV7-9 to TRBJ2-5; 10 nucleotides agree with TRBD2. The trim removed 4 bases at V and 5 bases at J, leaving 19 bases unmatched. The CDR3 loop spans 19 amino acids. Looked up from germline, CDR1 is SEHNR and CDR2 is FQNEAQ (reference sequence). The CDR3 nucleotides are TGTGCCAGCAGCTCCCGGACTAGCGGTCCCGGAGGGGGGATGGAGACCCAGTACTTC. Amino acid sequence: CASSSRTSGPGGGMETQYF.

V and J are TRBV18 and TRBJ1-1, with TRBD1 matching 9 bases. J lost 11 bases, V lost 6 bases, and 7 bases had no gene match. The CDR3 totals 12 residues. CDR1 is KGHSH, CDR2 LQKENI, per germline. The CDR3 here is CASSYGQGKAFF. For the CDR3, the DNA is TGTGCCAGCTCGTACGGACAGGGGAAGGCTTTCTTT.

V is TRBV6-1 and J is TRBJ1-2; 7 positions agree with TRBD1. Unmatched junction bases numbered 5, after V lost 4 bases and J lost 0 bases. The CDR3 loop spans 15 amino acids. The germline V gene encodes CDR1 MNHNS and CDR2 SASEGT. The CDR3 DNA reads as TGTGCCAGCAGTGGGGGGACAGCTACTAACTATGGCTACACCTTC. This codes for CASSGGTATNYGYTF.

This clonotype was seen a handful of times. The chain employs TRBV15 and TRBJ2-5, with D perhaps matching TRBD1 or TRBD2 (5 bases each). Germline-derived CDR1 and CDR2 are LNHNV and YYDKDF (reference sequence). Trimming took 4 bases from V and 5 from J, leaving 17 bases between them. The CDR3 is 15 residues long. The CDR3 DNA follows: TGTGCCACCAGCAAAAGACTGGGACGAAGGGAGACCCAGTACTTC. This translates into CATSKRLGRRETQYF.

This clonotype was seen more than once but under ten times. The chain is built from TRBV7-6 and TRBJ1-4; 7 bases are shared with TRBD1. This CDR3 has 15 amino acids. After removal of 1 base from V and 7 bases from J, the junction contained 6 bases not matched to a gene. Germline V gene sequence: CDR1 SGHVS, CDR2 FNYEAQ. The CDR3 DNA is TGTGCCAGCAGCTTAGTAGGGGGCCGGAGTGAAAAACTGTTTTTT. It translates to CASSLVGGRSEKLFF.

The CDR3 coding sequence is TGTGCCAGCAGCCGGTTTCGGGGGCGGACTGAAGCTTTCTTT. It specifies CASSRFRGRTEAFF. This sequence joins TRBV5-8 and TRBJ1-1; D is perhaps TRBD1 (6 bases). Trimming pared 4 bases from V and 5 bases from J, leaving 15 bases between. The CDR3 runs 14 residues. Germline lookup yields CDR1 SGHTS and CDR2 YDEGEE.

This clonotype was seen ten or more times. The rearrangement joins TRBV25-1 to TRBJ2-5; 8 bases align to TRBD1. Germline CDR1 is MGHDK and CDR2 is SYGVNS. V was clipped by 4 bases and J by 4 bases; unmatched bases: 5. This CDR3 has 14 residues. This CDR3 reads CASSAGQGGETQYF. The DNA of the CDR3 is TGTGCCAGCAGTGCTGGACAGGGAGGAGAGACCCAGTACTTC.

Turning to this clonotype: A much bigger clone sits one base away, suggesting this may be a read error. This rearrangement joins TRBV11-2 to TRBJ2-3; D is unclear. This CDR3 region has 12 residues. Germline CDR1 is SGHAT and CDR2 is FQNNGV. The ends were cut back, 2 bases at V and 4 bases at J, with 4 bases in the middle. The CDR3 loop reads CASSLWSDTQYF. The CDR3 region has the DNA TGTGCCAGCAGCTTATGGTCAGATACGCAGTATTTT.

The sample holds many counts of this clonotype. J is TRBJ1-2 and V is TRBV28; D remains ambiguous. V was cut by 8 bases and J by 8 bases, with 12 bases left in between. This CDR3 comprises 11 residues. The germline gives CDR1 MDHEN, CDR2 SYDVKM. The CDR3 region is CASLSGGGYTF. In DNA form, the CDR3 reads TGTGCCAGCCTTTCAGGAGGGGGCTACACCTTC.

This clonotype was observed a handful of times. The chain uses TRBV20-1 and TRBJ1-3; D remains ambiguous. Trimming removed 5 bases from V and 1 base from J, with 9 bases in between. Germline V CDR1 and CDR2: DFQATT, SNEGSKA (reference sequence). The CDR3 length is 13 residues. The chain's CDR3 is CSALTRSGNTIYF. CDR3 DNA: TGCAGTGCTCTCACGAGGTCTGGAAACACCATATATTTT.

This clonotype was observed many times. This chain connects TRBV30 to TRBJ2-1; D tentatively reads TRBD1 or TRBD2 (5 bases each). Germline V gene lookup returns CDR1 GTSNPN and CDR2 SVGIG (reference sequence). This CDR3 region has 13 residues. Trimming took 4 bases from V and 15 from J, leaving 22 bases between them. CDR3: CAWKNAGTTLTFF. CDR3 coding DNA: TGTGCCTGGAAAAACGCAGGGACGACACTGACGTTCTTC.

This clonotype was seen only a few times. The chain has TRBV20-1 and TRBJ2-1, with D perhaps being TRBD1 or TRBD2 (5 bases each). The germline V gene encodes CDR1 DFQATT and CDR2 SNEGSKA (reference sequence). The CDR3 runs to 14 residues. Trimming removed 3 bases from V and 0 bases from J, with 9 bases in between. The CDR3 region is CSASWGSSYNEQFF. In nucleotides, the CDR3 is TGCAGTGCTAGTTGGGGGAGCTCCTACAATGAGCAGTTCTTC.

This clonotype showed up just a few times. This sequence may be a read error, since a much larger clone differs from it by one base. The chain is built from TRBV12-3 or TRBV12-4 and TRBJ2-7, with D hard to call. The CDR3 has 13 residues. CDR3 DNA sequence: TGTGCCAGCAGTTCCGGCCATACCTACGAGCGGTACTTC. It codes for CASSSGHTYERYF.

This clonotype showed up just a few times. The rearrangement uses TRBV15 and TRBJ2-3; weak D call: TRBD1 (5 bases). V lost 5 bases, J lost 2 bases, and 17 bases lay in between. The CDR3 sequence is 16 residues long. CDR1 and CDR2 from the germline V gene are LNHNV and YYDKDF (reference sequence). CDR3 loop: CATSVGQPVVTDTQYF. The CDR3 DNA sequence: TGTGCCACCAGCGTAGGACAACCGGTCGTCACAGATACGCAGTATTTT.

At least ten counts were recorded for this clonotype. The CDR3 region has the DNA TGTGCCAGCAGCTCTCGGACTAGCGGAGAGACCCAGTACTTC. Amino acids: CASSSRTSGETQYF. This chain links TRBV7-2 with TRBJ2-5; 10 bases fit TRBD2. Germline CDR1 and CDR2: SGHTA and FQGNSA. The ends lost 4 bases at V and 4 bases at J; junction bases unmatched: 3. The CDR3 totals 14 residues. Drawing the rest from reference TRBV7-2 and TRBJ2-5, the complete variable domain is GAGVSQSPSNKVTEKGKDVELRCDPISGHTALYWYRQSLGQGLEFLIYFQGNSAPDKSGLPSDRFSAERTGGSVSTLTIQRTQQEDSAVYLCASSSRTSGETQYFGPGTRLLVL.

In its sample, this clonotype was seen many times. The CDR3: CASRTGTGGGEQYF. CDR3 bases: TGTGCCAGCAGAACCGGGACAGGGGGCGGCGAGCAGTACTTC. J is TRBJ2-7 and V is TRBV25-1; TRBD1 aligns across 12 bases. Germline V lookup: CDR1 MGHDK, CDR2 SYGVNS. The CDR3 is 14 amino acids. The junction had 6 bases not matched to a gene; V was cut back by 6 bases and J by 6 bases.

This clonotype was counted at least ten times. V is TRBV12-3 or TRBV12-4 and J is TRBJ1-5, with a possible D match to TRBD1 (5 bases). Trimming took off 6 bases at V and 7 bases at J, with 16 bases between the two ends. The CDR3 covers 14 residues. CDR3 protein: CASRDGGIGQPQHF. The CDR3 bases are TGTGCCAGCAGGGACGGGGGAATAGGGCAGCCCCAGCATTTT.